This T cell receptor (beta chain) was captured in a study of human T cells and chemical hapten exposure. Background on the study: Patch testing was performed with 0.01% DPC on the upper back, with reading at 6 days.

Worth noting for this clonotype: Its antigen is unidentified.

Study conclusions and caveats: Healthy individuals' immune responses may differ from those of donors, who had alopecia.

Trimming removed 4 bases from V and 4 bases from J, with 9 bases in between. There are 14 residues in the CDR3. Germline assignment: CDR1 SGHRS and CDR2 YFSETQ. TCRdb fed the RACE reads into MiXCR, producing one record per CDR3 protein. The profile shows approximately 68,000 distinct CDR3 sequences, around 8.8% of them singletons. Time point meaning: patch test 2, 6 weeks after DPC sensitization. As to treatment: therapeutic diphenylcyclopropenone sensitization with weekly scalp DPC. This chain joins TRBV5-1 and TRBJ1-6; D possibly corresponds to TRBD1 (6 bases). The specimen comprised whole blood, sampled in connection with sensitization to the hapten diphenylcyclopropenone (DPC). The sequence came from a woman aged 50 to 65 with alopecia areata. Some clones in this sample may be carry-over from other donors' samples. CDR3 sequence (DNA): TGCGCCAGCAGCCAGGACAGATATAATTCACCCCTCCACTTT. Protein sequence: CASSQDRYNSPLHF.